This T cell receptor (beta chain) was captured in a study of shared clonotypes between healthy human individuals. Study in general: Donors, aged 18 to 49, were a couple of women and a few men.

Whole-study results and caveats: Generation probabilities of non-shared clonotypes were lower (relative to those shared by all four donors). Sorted-subset samples were not fully sequenced, rarefaction indicated. Clonotypes that were shared across a few donors made up 4% to 6% of naive CD4 clonotypes.

CDR3 length equals 18 residues. From germline, CDR1 is MNHNS and CDR2 SASEGT. Unmatched junction bases numbered 4, after V lost 0 bases and J lost 0 bases. Libraries were prepared by immunoSEQ multiplex PCR; TCRdb keeps only in-frame clonotypes and omits some of them. The sample holds 2,500,000 or so clones, approximately 93% seen once. Notes on this clone: Its target is unknown.

This sequence originates from a man between 18 and 35 years old in good health. Some clones in this sample may be carry-over from other donors' samples. Source material: naive CD4+ T cells from PBMCs. The sample's subset: CD45RA+ positively selected. The V gene is TRBV6-1, the J gene TRBJ2-1; 11 positions agree with TRBD2. The CDR3 sequence is CASSEARLAGISYNEQFF. The CDR3 DNA is TGTGCCAGCAGTGAAGCACGACTAGCGGGAATCTCCTACAATGAGCAGTTCTTC.